This passage covers 3 T cell receptor beta chains from one sample sequenced in a study of shared clonotypes between healthy human individuals. Here immunoSEQ multiplex PCR was the method, and the copy in TCRdb shows in-frame clones only, minus some. The sample shows about 470,000 clones, around 79% of them seen only once. The sequenced sample was PBMCs. The receptors shown here come from a woman aged 35 to 49 in good health. Some clones in this sample may be carry-over from other donors' samples.

This clone has a handful of counts. This sequence joins TRBV4-3 and TRBJ1-2; maybe TRBD1 (5 bases). This CDR3 is 15 amino acids long. The germline CDR1 and CDR2 sequences are LGHNA and YSLEER. Trimming left V 4 bases short and J 3 bases short, with 15 bases between. The CDR3 loop is CASSRDEGSYYGYTF. The CDR3 nucleotides read TGCGCCAGCAGCCGGGACGAAGGGTCTTACTATGGCTACACCTTC.

The V call is TRBV7-3, the J call TRBJ2-3; 9 nucleotides align to TRBD2. This CDR3 is 16 amino acids long. V was pared by 5 bases and J by 8 bases, with 14 bases of the junction left unmatched. Per germline, CDR1 SGHTA and CDR2 FQGTGA. The CDR3 sequence: CASSPGGGLASGTQYF. The CDR3 nucleotides read TGTGCCAGCAGCCCCGGGGGAGGACTAGCGTCAGGTACGCAGTATTTT.

The rearrangement uses TRBV5-1 and TRBJ1-1; a weak D match, TRBD1 (5 bases). Germline V lookup: CDR1 SGHRS, CDR2 YFSETQ. The CDR3 is 17 residues long. The V end lost 4 bases, the J end lost 0 bases, and 19 bases lay between the germline ends. DNA for the CDR3: TGCGCCAGCAGCACGGGACGAAGCTCGTCTCTGAACACTGAAGCTTTCTTT. It is translated as CASSTGRSSSLNTEAFF.